These 7 T cell receptor beta chains originate from one sample sequenced in a study of Graves' ophthalmopathy and Graves' hyperthyroidism. Amplification of the TCR beta CDR3 regions used RNA transcripts (as template). Scientists carried out first-round RT-PCR using HTBI primers and then a second-round multiplex PCR. TCRdb independently ran MiXCR on the multiplex PCR reads; one entry per CDR3 protein. The sample yields over a million distinct CDR3 sequences, 36% seen once. Sequencing used peripheral blood or thyroid tissue (not recorded which). These receptor sequences come from an adult man with Graves' hyperthyroidism.

This clonotype has only a few counts. The CDR3 sequence: CASSVDWGSGGYTF. CDR3 in DNA: TGTGCCAGCAGCGTAGATTGGGGTTCTGGCGGCTACACCTTC. This chain uses TRBV9 with TRBJ1-2; D remains unclear. The CDR3 runs 14 residues. Trimming left V 0 bases short and J 8 bases short, with 14 bases between. The germline V gene has CDR1 SGDLS and CDR2 YYNGEE. Complete variable domain (other parts from reference TRBV9 and TRBJ1-2): DSGVTQTPKHLITATGQRVTLRCSPRSGDLSVYWYQQSLDQGLQFLIQYYNGEERAKGNILERFSAQQFPDLHSELNLSSLELGDSALYFCASSVDWGSGGYTFGSGTRLTVV.

This clonotype was picked up many times. The chain uses TRBV5-8 and TRBJ1-2; a weak D match, TRBD1 (5 bases). This CDR3 is 13 amino acids long. Trimming removed 4 bases at V and 7 bases at J, with 14 bases between. Germline V gene sequence: CDR1 SGHTS, CDR2 YDEGEE. This CDR3 is CASSTDSNSGYTF. In DNA form, the CDR3 reads TGTGCCAGCAGCACCGACAGCAATTCTGGCTACACCTTC.

The chain combines TRBV7-2 with TRBJ1-2; no firm D call. The CDR3 runs to 15 residues. With 1 base removed from V and 0 bases from J, the gap between germline ends came to 9 bases. CDR1 and CDR2 (germline): SGHTA, FQGNSA. The CDR3 nucleotides read TGTGCCAGCAGCTTAGGTCCAGGTCCTAACTATGGCTACACCTTC. Protein sequence: CASSLGPGPNYGYTF. Together with reference TRBV7-2 and TRBJ1-2, the CDR3 gives the full variable domain: GAGVSQSPSNKVTEKGKDVELRCDPISGHTALYWYRQSLGQGLEFLIYFQGNSAPDKSGLPSDRFSAERTGGSVSTLTIQRTQQEDSAVYLCASSLGPGPNYGYTFGSGTRLTVV.

The V call is TRBV11-2, the J call TRBJ2-7, with TRBD2 matching 13 bases. Germline CDR1 and CDR2: SGHAT and FQNNGV. The CDR3 loop spans 14 amino acids. V shed 5 bases and J 6 bases; nucleotides not matched to a gene: 4. CDR3 sequence: CASSPWTSGGEQYF. CDR3 DNA: TGTGCCAGCAGCCCCTGGACTAGCGGGGGCGAGCAGTACTTC.

The genes are TRBV20-1 and TRBJ1-2; possibly TRBD1 for D (5 bases). Between the trimmed V and J ends, which lost 0 bases and 0 bases, there was a span of 8 bases. The CDR3 is 14 residues long. In germline, CDR1 is DFQATT, CDR2 SNEGSKA (reference sequence). The CDR3 protein is CSARDGTANYGYTF. CDR3 nucleotide sequence: TGCAGTGCTAGAGACGGGACGGCTAACTATGGCTACACCTTC.

This chain links TRBV5-4 with TRBJ1-2; D is ambiguous. This CDR3 spans 15 amino acids. The germline V gene encodes CDR1 SGHNT and CDR2 YYREEE (reference sequence). Deletions cut 5 bases from V and 8 bases from J, with 22 bases between. The CDR3 reads CASSTGTGVDWGYTF. Here the CDR3 DNA reads TGTGCCAGCAGTACCGGCACCGGGGTGGATTGGGGCTACACCTTC.

The chain has TRBV7-8 and TRBJ1-5; TRBD1 agrees at 8 bases. The germline CDR1 and CDR2 sequences are SGHVS and FQNEAQ. This CDR3 has 15 amino acids. Germline trimming cut 4 bases from V and 5 bases from J; bases unmatched to any gene: 7. CDR3 sequence: CASSSRTGTDQPQHF. The CDR3 nucleotides are TGTGCCAGCAGCTCCCGGACAGGGACGGATCAGCCCCAGCATTTT.